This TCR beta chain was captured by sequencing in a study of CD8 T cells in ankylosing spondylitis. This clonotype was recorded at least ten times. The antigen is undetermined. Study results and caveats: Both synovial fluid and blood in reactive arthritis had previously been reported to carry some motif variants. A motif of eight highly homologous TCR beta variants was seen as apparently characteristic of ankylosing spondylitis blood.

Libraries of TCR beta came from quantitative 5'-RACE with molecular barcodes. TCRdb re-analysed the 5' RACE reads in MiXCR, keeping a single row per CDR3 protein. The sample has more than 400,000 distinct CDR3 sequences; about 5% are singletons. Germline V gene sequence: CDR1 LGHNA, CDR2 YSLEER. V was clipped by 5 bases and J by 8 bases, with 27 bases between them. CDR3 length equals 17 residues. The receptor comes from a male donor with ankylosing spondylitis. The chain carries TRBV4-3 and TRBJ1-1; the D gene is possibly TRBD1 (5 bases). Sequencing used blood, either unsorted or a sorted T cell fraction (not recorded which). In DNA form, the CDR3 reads TGCGCCAGCAGCGAATCCCTAGGTTTCGTGAGAGAGGGGGAAGCTTTCTTT. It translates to CASSESLGFVREGEAFF.